A selection of T cell receptor beta chains follows, all from one sample in a study of blood T cell repertoires in COVID-19. TCRdb's copy holds only in-frame clones and misses some; the assay was immunoSEQ multiplex PCR. The sample contains approximately 210,000 clones, roughly four fifths of which appear only once. The sequencing input was PBMCs or T cells enriched from blood (not recorded which). The receptors here all came from a man aged 35 to 55 who had recovered from COVID-19. Each CDR3 is given with its conserved first and last residue. Fields, in order: V gene, J gene, D gene, clone size, CDR3 DNA, CDR3 protein. The D gene is left open where the match is weak. A row's size may be missing; if present it is once, few, many or a size class.

>TRBV5-4|TRBJ2-4|TRBD1|-
TGTGCCAGCAGCTCTGGACAGGGACAAGGCAAAAACATTCAGTACTTC
CASSSGQGQGKNIQYF
>TRBV9|TRBJ1-1|-|-
TGTGCCAGCAGCGTTATCCCTTACAGGGTCACTGAAGCTTTCTTT
CASSVIPYRVTEAFF
>TRBV11-2|TRBJ2-7|-|-
TGTGCCAGCAGCTTCGGCGGGGGCTTTGCCTACGAGCAGTACTTC
CASSFGGGFAYEQYF
>TRBV9|TRBJ2-1|-|-
TGTGCCAGCAGCGAAGACGGCGGAAACAATGAGCAGTTCTTC
CASSEDGGNNEQFF
>TRBV7-2|TRBJ1-2|-|-
TGTGCCAGCAGCTTAGGACACCTTAACTATGGCTACACCTTC
CASSLGHLNYGYTF
>TRBV5-1|TRBJ2-1|-|-
TGCGCCAGCAGCTTTTGGACAGCTTACAATGAGCAGTTCTTC
CASSFWTAYNEQFF
>TRBV5-6|TRBJ2-5|TRBD2|many
TGTGCCAGCAGCTTGACTAGCGGGGGGCAAGAGACCCAGTACTTC
CASSLTSGGQETQYF
>TRBV4-3|TRBJ1-3|TRBD1|-
TGCGCCAGCAGCCAAGTGGGCAGGGGGTTTGTAAACACCATATATTTT
CASSQVGRGFVNTIYF
>TRBV14|TRBJ2-1|-|-
TGTGCCAGCAGCGACCGGGATCCATTCTACAATGAGCAGTTCTTC
CASSDRDPFYNEQFF
>TRBV19|TRBJ1-1|-|-
TGTGCCAGTATGTTTGGGGTTCAGGGCACTGAAGCTTTCTTT
CASMFGVQGTEAFF
>TRBV7-3|TRBJ2-3|-|-
TGTGCCAGCAGCTCGGCGGTCAGCACAGATACGCAGTATTTT
CASSSAVSTDTQYF
>TRBV29-1|TRBJ2-6|-|-
TGCAGCGCGGACGAAGGGGGCTCTGGGGCCAACGTCCTGACTTTC
CSADEGGSGANVLTF
>TRBV15|TRBJ2-7|TRBD1|-
TGTGCCACCAGCAGAGATAGGGACAGGGCATACGAGCAGTACTTC
CATSRDRDRAYEQYF
>TRBV24-1|TRBJ2-5|TRBD1|-
TGTGCCACCAGTGATTTGACGGGGGACAGGGCGGAGACCCAGTACTTC
CATSDLTGDRAETQYF
>TRBV4-1|TRBJ2-7|-|-
TGCGCCAGCAGCTCCGAACCCAGCTACGAGCAGTACTTC
CASSSEPSYEQYF
>TRBV19|TRBJ1-5|-|-
TGTGCCAGTAGTAGGAGGGTATCAGTTCAGCCCCAGCATTTT
CASSRRVSVQPQHF
>TRBV11-1|TRBJ1-1|TRBD1|few
TGTGCCAGCAGCGCATCCACAGGGGGAGGGACTGAAGCTTTCTTT
CASSASTGGGTEAFF